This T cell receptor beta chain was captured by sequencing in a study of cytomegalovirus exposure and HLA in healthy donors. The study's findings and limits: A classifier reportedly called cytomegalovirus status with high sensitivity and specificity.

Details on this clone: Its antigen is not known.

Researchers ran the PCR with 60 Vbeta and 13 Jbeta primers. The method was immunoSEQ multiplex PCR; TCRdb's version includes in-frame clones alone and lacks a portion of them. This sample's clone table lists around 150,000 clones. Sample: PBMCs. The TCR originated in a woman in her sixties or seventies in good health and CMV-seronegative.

The CDR3 sequence: CASRETSGGTDTQYF. CDR3 DNA sequence: TGTGCCAGCAGGGAGACTAGCGGGGGCACAGATACGCAGTATTTT. V and J are TRBV6-4 and TRBJ2-3, with 11 bases lining up with TRBD2. The CDR3 covers 15 residues. With 6 bases clipped from V and 1 base from J, the junction kept 3 bases outside the gene matches. The germline V gene encodes CDR1 MRHNA and CDR2 SNTAGT.